These T cell receptor beta chains were read from a single sample in a study of blood T cells in healthy people across ages. TCRdb re-derived calls from the 5' RACE reads in MiXCR, one entry per CDR3 protein. Among 450,000 to 700,000 distinct CDR3 sequences, roughly 28% were seen once, and the ten largest hold under 20%. The specimen sequenced was blood. The source is a woman in her seventies in good health. CDR3s include the opening cysteine and the closing phenylalanine or tryptophan. D genes are given only for firm matches. Only some rows state a clone size, as once, few, many or a class for expanded clones.

j_gene | abundance | d_gene | v_gene | CDR3nt | CDR3aa
TRBJ2-5 | many | TRBD1 | TRBV2 | TGTGCCAGCAGCGACAGGGGAACCAGCTTAGAGACCCAGTACTTC | CASSDRGTSLETQYF
TRBJ2-7 | NA | NA | TRBV2 | TGTGCCAGCGGGATTACAGGGTTAGCTTACGAGCAGTACTTC | CASGITGLAYEQYF
TRBJ2-5 | many | TRBD2 | TRBV7-9 | TGTGCCAGCAGCTTCTCGGGGGGAGAGACCCAGTACTTC | CASSFSGGETQYF
TRBJ2-3 | NA | TRBD2 | TRBV5-4 | TGTGCCAGCAGCTTCCCCGGTAGCGGGAGGGCAGATACGCAGTATTTT | CASSFPGSGRADTQYF
TRBJ1-2 | NA | TRBD1 | TRBV6-5 | TGTGCCAGCAGTTACTCGGTCGGACAGGGGGGAAGAAACTATGGCTACACCTTC | CASSYSVGQGGRNYGYTF
TRBJ2-5 | NA | NA | TRBV2 | TGTGCCAGCAGTGCCCTACTAGCACAAGAGACCCAGTACTTC | CASSALLAQETQYF
TRBJ2-2 | NA | TRBD2 | TRBV12-3/TRBV12-4 | TGTGCCAGCAGCTTAGCGGGGGGGCGGAGCACCGGGGAGCTGTTTTTT | CASSLAGGRSTGELFF
TRBJ1-4 | NA | NA | TRBV7-9 | TGTGCCAGCAGCTCCGAATTCGAAAAACTGTTTTTT | CASSSEFEKLFF
TRBJ1-4 | few | NA | TRBV7-9 | TGTGCCAGCAGCTTAAGGGAATTGGGTGAAAAACTGTTTTTT | CASSLRELGEKLFF
TRBJ1-1 | NA | NA | TRBV5-6 | TGTGCCAGCAGCTTGGTTGCCCGAACCTACACTGAAGCTTTCTTT | CASSLVARTYTEAFF
TRBJ1-2 | few | NA | TRBV6-4 | TGTGCCAGCAGCGGAAAGGAGTGGGAAGGCTACACCTTC | CASSGKEWEGYTF
TRBJ2-4 | NA | TRBD1 | TRBV10-3 | TGTGCCATCAGTGAGACAGGGGTGAAAGGAAACATTCAGTACTTC | CAISETGVKGNIQYF
TRBJ2-5 | NA | TRBD2 | TRBV7-2 | TGTGCCAGCAGCCCAACCGGGGGGTGGGAGACCCAGTACTTC | CASSPTGGWETQYF
TRBJ1-1 | few | NA | TRBV7-7 | TGTGCTAGCAGCCGACTAGACTTCCATAAGAACACTGAAGCTTTCTTT | CASSRLDFHKNTEAFF
TRBJ2-7 | few | NA | TRBV2 | TGTGCCAGCAGTCTCCTCCACGAGCAGTACTTC | CASSLLHEQYF
TRBJ1-2 | many | TRBD1 | TRBV25-1 | TGTGCTAGCAGGGGACAAGGGGGCAGGGTAAATTTTGGCTACACCTTC | CASRGQGGRVNFGYTF
TRBJ1-3 | few | NA | TRBV7-2 | TGTGCCAGCAGGGACATTCGCTCTGGAAACACCATATATTTT | CASRDIRSGNTIYF
TRBJ1-3 | once | NA | TRBV12-3/TRBV12-4 | TGTGCCAGCAGTCCAGGACTTCGCTCTGGAAACACCATATATTTT | CASSPGLRSGNTIYF
TRBJ2-5 | NA | NA | TRBV3-1 | TGTGCCAGCAGCCAAGATTTGGTGAAGTACTTC | CASSQDLVKYF
TRBJ2-4 | NA | TRBD2 | TRBV2 | TGTGCCAGCGGACTAGCGGGGACAGCAGGGGCCAAAAACATTCAGTACTTC | CASGLAGTAGAKNIQYF
TRBJ1-1 | NA | NA | TRBV12-3/TRBV12-4 | TGTGCCAGCAGTTTACAGGCGGGGAACACTGAAGCTTTCTTT | CASSLQAGNTEAFF
TRBJ2-7 | few | TRBD1 | TRBV27 | TGTGCCAGCAGTCCCTCCAGTGGACAGGTAGCCTACGAGCAGTACTTC | CASSPSSGQVAYEQYF
TRBJ1-2 | few | NA | TRBV27 | TGTGCCAGCAGTTTATCCCTCAAGGATGGCTACACCTTC | CASSLSLKDGYTF
TRBJ1-3 | few | NA | TRBV20-1 | TGCAGTGCTAGGGCAGGGACTGGAAACACCATATATTTT | CSARAGTGNTIYF
TRBJ1-5 | NA | NA | TRBV20-1 | TGCAGTGCTTGGGCCGTAAATCTCAATCAGCCCCAGCATTTT | CSAWAVNLNQPQHF
TRBJ2-7 | NA | TRBD2 | TRBV7-2 | TGTGCCAGCAGCCTCGTAGCGGGGGAGAACTACGAGCAGTACTTC | CASSLVAGENYEQYF
TRBJ2-5 | NA | NA | TRBV11-2 | TGTGCCAGCAGCCCTTGGCGGGGGCCTTACAATGAGCAGTCCTTC | CASSPWRGPYNEQSF
TRBJ1-5 | few | NA | TRBV20-1 | TGCAGTGCTCCTTCAGGTGCCGCGGGAGGAGCCCAGCATTTT | CSAPSGAAGGAQHF
TRBJ2-4 | NA | NA | TRBV7-2 | TGTGCCAGCAGCCCGACAGTCTACGCCAAAAACATTCAGTACTTC | CASSPTVYAKNIQYF
TRBJ2-1 | few | NA | TRBV7-9 | TGTGCCAGCAGCTTAGCCTCCCGGGGGCCCTACAATGAGCAGTTCTTC | CASSLASRGPYNEQFF
TRBJ2-1 | NA | NA | TRBV12-3/TRBV12-4 | TGTGCCAGCAGACCGCTGGGAAGTGAGCAGTTCTTC | CASRPLGSEQFF
TRBJ2-3 | NA | NA | TRBV24-1 | TGTGCCACCAGGGCAGGGTCCACAGATACGCAGTATTTT | CATRAGSTDTQYF
TRBJ1-1 | NA | TRBD1 | TRBV25-1 | TGTGCCAGCAGTGGACAGGGGATTCATGAAGCTTTCTTT | CASSGQGIHEAFF
TRBJ2-7 | NA | NA | TRBV20-1 | TGCAGTGCTAGAGAGACAGCCCGGGACCCCTCCTACGAGCAGTACTTC | CSARETARDPSYEQYF
TRBJ2-1 | few | NA | TRBV11-2 | TGTGCCAGCAGCTTATTTAGCGGAACCTACAATGAGCAGTTCTTC | CASSLFSGTYNEQFF
TRBJ2-2 | few | NA | TRBV15 | TGTGCCACCAGCAGAGATATGGAGACCGGGGAGCTGTTTTTT | CATSRDMETGELFF
TRBJ2-5 | few | NA | TRBV27 | TGTGCCAGCAGCTCGACGGGACAACCCAGAGGCCAGTACTTC | CASSSTGQPRGQYF
TRBJ2-3 | once | TRBD2 | TRBV20-1 | TGCAGTGCTCCAGCGGGAGGCAACACAGATACGCAGTATTTT | CSAPAGGNTDTQYF
TRBJ1-5 | few | TRBD1 | TRBV27 | TGTGCCAGCAGTTTGGCCGGACAGGGGGCGCGTCAGCCCCAGCATTTT | CASSLAGQGARQPQHF
TRBJ2-5 | NA | NA | TRBV29-1 | TGCAGCGTTGAAGACCCAACCCGGGCCGCGGGGGAGACCCAGTACTTC | CSVEDPTRAAGETQYF
TRBJ1-4 | few | TRBD1 | TRBV4-3 | TGCGCCAGCAGCCAAGATATTTCCGGGACAGTCAATGAAAAACTGTTTTTT | CASSQDISGTVNEKLFF
TRBJ1-4 | many | NA | TRBV20-1 | TGCAGTGCTATACAGGGTTACGACGAAAAACTGTTTTTT | CSAIQGYDEKLFF
TRBJ1-5 | few | NA | TRBV12-3/TRBV12-4 | TGTGCCAGCAGTTTAGGAAGGGGGGATCAGCCCCAGCATTTT | CASSLGRGDQPQHF
TRBJ1-4 | NA | TRBD1 | TRBV5-1 | TGCGCCAGCAGCTTGGGACAGGGGGCTTCTAATGAAAAACTGTTTTTT | CASSLGQGASNEKLFF
TRBJ2-4 | many | NA | TRBV7-2 | TGTGCCAGCAGCCTAGCCCTAGCCAAAAACATTCAGTACTTC | CASSLALAKNIQYF
TRBJ2-7 | NA | TRBD1 | TRBV6-6 | TGTGCCAGCAGCCCCATCGGGACAGGGGGCGAGTACGAGCAGTACTTC | CASSPIGTGGEYEQYF
TRBJ2-3 | few | NA | TRBV5-1 | TGCGCCAGCAGCTTCGTAGCACGGTGCACAGATACGCAGTATTTT | CASSFVARCTDTQYF